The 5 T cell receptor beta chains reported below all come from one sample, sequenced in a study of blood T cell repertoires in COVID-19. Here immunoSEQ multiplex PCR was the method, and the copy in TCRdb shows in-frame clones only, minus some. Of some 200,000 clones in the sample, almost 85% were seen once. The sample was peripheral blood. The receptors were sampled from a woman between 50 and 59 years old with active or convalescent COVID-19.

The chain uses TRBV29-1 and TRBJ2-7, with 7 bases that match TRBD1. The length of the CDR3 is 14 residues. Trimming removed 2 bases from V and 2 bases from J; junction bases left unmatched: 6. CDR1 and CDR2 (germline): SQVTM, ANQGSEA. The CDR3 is CSVEPGQYPYEQYF. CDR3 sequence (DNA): TGCAGCGTTGAACCGGGACAGTATCCCTACGAGCAGTACTTC.

CDR3 sequence reads: CASSSPGTGRGYTF. In DNA form, the CDR3 reads TGTGCCAGCAGCTCCCCAGGGACAGGGAGAGGCTACACCTTC. V usage is TRBV7-2 and J usage is TRBJ1-2; the match to TRBD1 covers 9 bases. The germline V gene encodes CDR1 SGHTA and CDR2 FQGNSA. The CDR3 contains 14 residues. V was clipped by 4 bases and J by 8 bases; unmatched bases: 8.

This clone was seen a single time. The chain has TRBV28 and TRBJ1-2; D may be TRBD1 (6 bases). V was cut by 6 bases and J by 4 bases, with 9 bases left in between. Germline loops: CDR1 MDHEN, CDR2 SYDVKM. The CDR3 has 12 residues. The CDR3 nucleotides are TGTGCCAGCAGCTACAGGGTCTATGGCTACACCTTC. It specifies CASSYRVYGYTF.

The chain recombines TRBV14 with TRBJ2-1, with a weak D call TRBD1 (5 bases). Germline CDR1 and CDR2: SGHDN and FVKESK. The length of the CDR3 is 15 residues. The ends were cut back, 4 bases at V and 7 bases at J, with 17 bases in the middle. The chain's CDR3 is CASSPRRQGRNEQFF. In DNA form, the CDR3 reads TGTGCCAGCAGCCCGAGACGGCAGGGTAGGAATGAGCAGTTCTTC.

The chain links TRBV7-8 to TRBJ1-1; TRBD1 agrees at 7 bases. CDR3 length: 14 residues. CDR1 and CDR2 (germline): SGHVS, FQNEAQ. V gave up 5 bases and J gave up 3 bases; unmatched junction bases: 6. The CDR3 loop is CASSGGRGDTEAFF. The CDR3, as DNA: TGTGCCAGCAGCGGCGGCAGGGGGGACACTGAAGCTTTCTTT.